The subject of this entry is one T cell receptor (beta chain). Its specificity is unknown. The entry originates in a study of T cells after yellow fever vaccination. Overall study results and limits: One caveat is that FACS-sorted repertoires could contain abundant clonotypes contaminating from the bulk population. At around 96% for CD4 and almost 90% for CD8, most primary-vaccination clones showed up again after the booster. There was a small share of clonotypes that showed up in both the CD4 and CD8 compartments.

Researchers made TCR cDNA using 5'RACE template switching, and this step added a universal primer site and UMIs. TCRdb independently ran MiXCR on the 5' RACE reads; one entry per CDR3 protein. This sample yields some 500,000 distinct CDR3 sequences, of which around an eighth are seen a single time; more than 13% belongs to the top ten. The receptor's source is a man under 40 who received the YFV17D yellow fever vaccine. This specimen consisted of PBMCs, obtained on the day of the yellow fever booster vaccination.

CDR3 sequence reads: CASSEVMGSNQPQHF. The CDR3 DNA sequence: TGTGCCAGCAGTGAAGTAATGGGAAGCAATCAGCCCCAGCATTTT. The rearrangement joins TRBV2 to TRBJ1-5, with no clear D. The germline V gene has CDR1 SNHLY and CDR2 FYNNEI. This CDR3 is 15 amino acids long. The V end lost 1 base, the J end lost 1 base, and 8 bases lay between the germline ends.